This is a list of T cell receptor beta chains from one sample in a study of blood T cells in healthy people across ages. TCRdb reanalysed the 5' RACE reads using MiXCR and keeps one entry per CDR3 protein. Of over 1,500,000 distinct CDR3 sequences listed, approximately 50% are singletons. What was sequenced was blood. These receptors were collected from a woman aged 40 to 55 in good health. CDR3s include the opening cysteine and the closing phenylalanine or tryptophan. Each record gives: CDR3 DNA, CDR3 protein, V gene, clone size, J gene, D gene. A D gene is named only where the DNA matches it firmly. Size is omitted from some rows. Given values are once, few, many or a class for expanded clones.

TGTGCCAGCTCACCAGGGGCCGGATCCGAGCAGTACTTC,CASSPGAGSEQYF,TRBV18,few,TRBJ2-7,-
TGTGCCAGCAGTGAAGACAGGGTCGATGGCTACACCTTC,CASSEDRVDGYTF,TRBV6-1,-,TRBJ1-2,-
TGTGCCATCAGTGGGGGCAGGGGGGTAGCCGCATTGGGCTACACCTTC,CAISGGRGVAALGYTF,TRBV10-3,-,TRBJ1-2,TRBD1
TGTGCCAGCAGCGTAGGGTTGAGGGAAACATACTTTAGCAATGAGCAGTACTTC,CASSVGLRETYFSNEQYF,TRBV9,-,TRBJ2-5,-
TGTGCCAGCAGCCGACCGGGACAGGGGGGCAATGAGCAGTTCTTC,CASSRPGQGGNEQFF,TRBV6-5,-,TRBJ2-1,TRBD1
TGTGCCAGCAGTCCCAGAGGGACAGGGCATAATTCACCCCTCCACTTT,CASSPRGTGHNSPLHF,TRBV12-3/TRBV12-4,-,TRBJ1-6,TRBD1
TGTGCCAGCAAACTAGGGCCTCAAACTGGGGCCAACGTCCTGACTTTC,CASKLGPQTGANVLTF,TRBV27,-,TRBJ2-6,-
TGTGCCAGCAGTTTATCTGGACAGGACGAGCAGTACTTC,CASSLSGQDEQYF,TRBV27,-,TRBJ2-7,TRBD1
TGTGCCAGCAGGGGACAAGCTACAGCTACGCAGTATTTT,CASRGQATATQYF,TRBV6-5,-,TRBJ2-3,-
TGTGCCAGCAGTTACTCGGGGGCCAGCAATGAGCAGTTCTTC,CASSYSGASNEQFF,TRBV6-2/TRBV6-3,once,TRBJ2-1,-
TGTGCCAGCAAACCACAGGCCAGCACAGATACGCAGTATTTT,CASKPQASTDTQYF,TRBV5-4,-,TRBJ2-3,-
TGTGCCAGCAGCCCCCGACAGGACACTGACGAGCAGTACTTC,CASSPRQDTDEQYF,TRBV7-9,-,TRBJ2-7,-
TGTGCCAGCAGAAGCTCTACCCAAGAGACCCAGTACTTC,CASRSSTQETQYF,TRBV14,few,TRBJ2-5,-
TGTGCCAGCAGTTACCGGACAGACGATAATTCACCCCTCCACTTT,CASSYRTDDNSPLHF,TRBV6-5,-,TRBJ1-6,-
TGCACCAGCAGCTCCCCTCGACAGGACGAAGTAGATGAAAAACTGTTTTTT,CTSSSPRQDEVDEKLFF,TRBV7-2,-,TRBJ1-4,-
TGTGCCAGCAGTAACAACCCGGGCTTGGGCTACGAGCAGTACTTC,CASSNNPGLGYEQYF,TRBV6-5,-,TRBJ2-7,-
TGTGCCAGCAGTTACTCGAATAGAGGACAGGGGGGACCTGGGGCCAACGTCCTGACTTTC,CASSYSNRGQGGPGANVLTF,TRBV6-5,-,TRBJ2-6,TRBD1
TGTGCCAGCAGCGCGGCCGGGGGGATCGCGGAGACCCAGTACTTC,CASSAAGGIAETQYF,TRBV9,-,TRBJ2-5,TRBD2
TGTGCCAGCAGCTGGGACCGACCCGTATACGAGCAGTACTTC,CASSWDRPVYEQYF,TRBV11-2,-,TRBJ2-7,-
TGTGCCAGCAGTGAAAGGAAATATCGCGATGGCTACACCTTC,CASSERKYRDGYTF,TRBV6-1,few,TRBJ1-2,-
TGCAGTGCTCCCGGACAGGGTAGACCCTACAATGAGCAGTTCTTC,CSAPGQGRPYNEQFF,TRBV20-1,-,TRBJ2-1,TRBD1
TGCAGTGCACGAAGACTAGCGGGGGCCCTCAGAACAGATACGCAGTATTTT,CSARRLAGALRTDTQYF,TRBV20-1,-,TRBJ2-3,TRBD2
TGTGCCAGCAGTTTAGGACAGTCAGATACGCAGTATTTT,CASSLGQSDTQYF,TRBV12-3/TRBV12-4,few,TRBJ2-3,-
TGTGCCAGCAGTCAGACAGGTTACGACAATGAGCAGTTCTTC,CASSQTGYDNEQFF,TRBV6-2/TRBV6-3,-,TRBJ2-1,-
TGTGCCATCAGTGAGGGGGGGGGTGAGCAGTACTTC,CAISEGGGEQYF,TRBV10-3,few,TRBJ2-5,TRBD2
TGTGCCATCAGTGAATACTCGGACAGTTATAACTATGGCTACACCTTC,CAISEYSDSYNYGYTF,TRBV10-3,-,TRBJ1-2,-
TGTGCCAGCAGTTTACAGGGGGTTTTGGGCGAGCAGTACTTC,CASSLQGVLGEQYF,TRBV12-3/TRBV12-4,-,TRBJ2-7,TRBD1
TGTGCCACCAGTGACCTACGGACAGGGGGCAACTATGGCTACACCTTC,CATSDLRTGGNYGYTF,TRBV24-1,-,TRBJ1-2,TRBD1
TGCGCCAGCAGTGCCCCCAGGGCTAACTATGGCTACACCTTC,CASSAPRANYGYTF,TRBV10-2,few,TRBJ1-2,-
TGTGCCACCAGCGATGGGGACCCCACAGATACGCAGTATTTT,CATSDGDPTDTQYF,TRBV24-1,-,TRBJ2-3,-
TGTGCCACCAGCTCCCGGACAGGGTCCTACGAGCAGTACTTC,CATSSRTGSYEQYF,TRBV15,-,TRBJ2-7,TRBD1
TGTGCCAGCAGCTTGTGGGGCGGCCCAGATACGCAGTATTTT,CASSLWGGPDTQYF,TRBV28,-,TRBJ2-3,-
TGTGCCAGCAGCGTACGGACAGGGGCCAACGAGCAGTACTTC,CASSVRTGANEQYF,TRBV7-9,-,TRBJ2-7,TRBD1
TGTGCCAGCAGTTTAGTTATGCAGGCAAGCTCCTACGAGCAGTACTTC,CASSLVMQASSYEQYF,TRBV28,few,TRBJ2-7,-